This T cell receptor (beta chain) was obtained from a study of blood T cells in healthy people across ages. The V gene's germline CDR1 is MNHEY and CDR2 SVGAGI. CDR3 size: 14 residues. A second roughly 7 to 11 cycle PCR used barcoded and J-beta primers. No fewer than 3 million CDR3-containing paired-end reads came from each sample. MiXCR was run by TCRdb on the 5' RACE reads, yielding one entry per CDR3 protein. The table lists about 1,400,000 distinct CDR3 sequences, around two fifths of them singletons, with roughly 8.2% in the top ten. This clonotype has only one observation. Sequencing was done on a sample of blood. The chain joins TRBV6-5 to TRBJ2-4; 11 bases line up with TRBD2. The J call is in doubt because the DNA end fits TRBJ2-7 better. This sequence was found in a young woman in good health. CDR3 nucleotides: TGTGCCAGCAAGAAACTAGCGGGAGTCTACGAGCAGTACTTC. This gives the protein CASKKLAGVYEQYF.